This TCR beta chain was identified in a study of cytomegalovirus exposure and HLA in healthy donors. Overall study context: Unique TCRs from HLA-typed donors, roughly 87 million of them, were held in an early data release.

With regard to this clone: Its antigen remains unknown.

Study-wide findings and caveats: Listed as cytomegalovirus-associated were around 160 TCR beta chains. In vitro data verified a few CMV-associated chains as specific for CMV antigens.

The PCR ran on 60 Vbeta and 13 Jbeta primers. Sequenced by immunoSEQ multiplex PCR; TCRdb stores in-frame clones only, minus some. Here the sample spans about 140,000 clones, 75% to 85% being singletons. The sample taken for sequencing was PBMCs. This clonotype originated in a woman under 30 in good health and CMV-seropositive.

This CDR3 is CASSSLTGRATNEKLFF. Here the CDR3 DNA reads TGTGCCAGTAGCTCTCTGACTGGGAGGGCAACTAATGAAAAACTGTTTTTT. This rearrangement joins TRBV19 to TRBJ1-4; D call uncertain. Trimming cost V 6 bases and J 0 bases, with 17 bases left between them. The CDR3 length is 17 residues. Per the germline V gene, CDR1 is LNHDA and CDR2 is SQIVND (reference sequence).